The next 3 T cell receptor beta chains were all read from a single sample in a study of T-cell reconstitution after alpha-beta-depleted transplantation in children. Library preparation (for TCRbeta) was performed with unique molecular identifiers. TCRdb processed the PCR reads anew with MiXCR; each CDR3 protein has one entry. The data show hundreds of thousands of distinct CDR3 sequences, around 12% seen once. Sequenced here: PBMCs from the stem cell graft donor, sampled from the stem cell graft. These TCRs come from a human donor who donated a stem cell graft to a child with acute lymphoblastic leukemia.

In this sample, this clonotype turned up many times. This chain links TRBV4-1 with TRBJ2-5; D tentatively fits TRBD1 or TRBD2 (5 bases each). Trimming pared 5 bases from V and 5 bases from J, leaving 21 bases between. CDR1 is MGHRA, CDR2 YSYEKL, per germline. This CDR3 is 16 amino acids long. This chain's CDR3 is CASSAQTHGDGETQYF. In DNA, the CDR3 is TGCGCCAGCAGCGCCCAAACGCACGGGGACGGTGAGACCCAGTACTTC.

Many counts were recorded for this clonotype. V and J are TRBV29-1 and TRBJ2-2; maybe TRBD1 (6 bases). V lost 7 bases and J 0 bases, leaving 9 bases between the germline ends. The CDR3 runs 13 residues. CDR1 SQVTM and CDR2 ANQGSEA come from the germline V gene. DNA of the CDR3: TGCAGCGGACAGGACGCGAACACCGGGGAGCTGTTTTTT. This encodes CSGQDANTGELFF.

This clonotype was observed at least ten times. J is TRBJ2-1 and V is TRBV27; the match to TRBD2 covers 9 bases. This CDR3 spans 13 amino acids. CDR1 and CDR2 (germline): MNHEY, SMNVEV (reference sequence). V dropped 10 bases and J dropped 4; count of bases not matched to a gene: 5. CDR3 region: CAIGTSYYNEQFF. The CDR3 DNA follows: TGTGCCATTGGGACTAGCTATTACAATGAGCAGTTCTTC.